The next 18 T cell receptor beta chains were all read from a single sample in a study of OX40 agonist ivuxolimab in advanced cancers. Produced via immunoSEQ multiplex PCR; TCRdb's table is partial and in-frame only. Among approximately 100,000 clones, around nine tenths were seen once, and the ten largest hold roughly 0.84%. Sample: CD4+ or CD8+ T cells sorted from blood, taken in a trial of the OX40 agonist ivuxolimab. The receptor set was obtained from an adult with an advanced solid tumor such as melanoma, head and neck, liver or kidney cancer.

This chain uses TRBV7-2 with TRBJ2-7, with unresolved D. Trimming removed 1 base at V and 4 bases at J, with 11 bases between. CDR3 length: 14 amino acids. Germline CDR1 SGHTA, CDR2 FQGNSA. The CDR3 protein is CASSLGGSVYEQYF. The DNA of the CDR3 is TGTGCCAGCAGCTTAGGAGGCTCTGTATACGAGCAGTACTTC. Filled out from reference TRBV7-2 and TRBJ2-7, the complete variable domain reads GAGVSQSPSNKVTEKGKDVELRCDPISGHTALYWYRQSLGQGLEFLIYFQGNSAPDKSGLPSDRFSAERTGGSVSTLTIQRTQQEDSAVYLCASSLGGSVYEQYFGPGTRLTVT.

This chain joins TRBV5-1 and TRBJ2-3; TRBD2 matches at 8 bases. Trimming removed 0 bases from V and 1 base from J; junction bases left unmatched: 4. The CDR3 is made up of 16 amino acids. Germline loops: CDR1 SGHRS, CDR2 YFSETQ. CDR3 sequence: CASSLGSGGGTDTQYF. In nucleotides, the CDR3 is TGCGCCAGCAGCTTGGGAAGCGGGGGAGGCACAGATACGCAGTATTTT.

As regards this clone: At one end, the junction sequence differs from germline, possibly due to a read error. The gene calls are TRBV4-3 and TRBJ2-1; D may be TRBD1 (6 bases). Germline loops: CDR1 LGHNA, CDR2 YSLEER. This CDR3 has 13 residues. In DNA, the CDR3 is TGCGCCAGCAGCCAAGGTACAGGGCGCAGGCTGCTCTTC. This codes for CASSQGTGRRLLF.

This clone was seen a single time. The V call is TRBV6-6, the J call TRBJ2-2; TRBD1 matches at 9 bases. CDR1 is MNHNY and CDR2 is SVGAGI in the germline V gene (reference sequence). The length of the CDR3 is 15 residues. J gave up 2 bases and V 10 bases, and 8 bases lay outside the gene matches. In nucleotides, the CDR3 is TGTGCCACACAGCCGACAGGGGGAAACACCGGGGAGCTGTTTTTT. Protein sequence: CATQPTGGNTGELFF.

This clone was found a few times. This chain joins TRBV7-9 and TRBJ2-6, with D perhaps TRBD1 (5 bases). The CDR3 runs to 18 residues. Deletions cut 0 bases from V and 0 bases from J, with 12 bases between. CDR1 and CDR2 from the germline V gene are SEHNR and FQNEAQ (reference sequence). The CDR3, as DNA: TGTGCCAGCAGCTTAGCTTCCAGCGACAGCTCTGGGGCCAACGTCCTGACTTTC. It translates to CASSLASSDSSGANVLTF.

The genes are TRBV7-9 and TRBJ2-5, with 7 bases lining up with TRBD1. The CDR3 contains 17 residues. Germline values: CDR1 SEHNR, CDR2 FQNEAQ (reference sequence). Trimming removed 1 base from V and 5 bases from J; junction bases left unmatched: 13. CDR3 residues: CASSLGWGNRGVETQYF. The CDR3 DNA reads as TGTGCCAGCAGCTTAGGATGGGGGAACAGGGGAGTCGAGACCCAGTACTTC.

This chain connects TRBV7-8 to TRBJ1-3; no reliable D call. Germline-derived CDR1 and CDR2 are SGHVS and FQNEAQ. This CDR3 is built from 12 residues. V was shortened by 4 bases and J by 4 bases, with 5 bases between the two germline ends. The CDR3 reads CASSSYGNTIYF. DNA for the CDR3: TGTGCCAGCAGCTCCTACGGAAACACCATATATTTT.

The V gene is TRBV11-2, the J gene TRBJ2-7; D may be TRBD2 (5 bases). The CDR3 extends over 14 amino acids. Germline lookup yields CDR1 SGHAT and CDR2 FQNNGV. Trimming left V 4 bases short and J 1 base short, with 11 bases between. The CDR3 sequence: CASSSLRGSYEQYF. In DNA, the CDR3 is TGTGCCAGCAGCTCCCTCCGAGGGTCCTACGAGCAGTACTTC.

The chain has TRBV7-2 and TRBJ2-2, with 8 bases matching TRBD2. The CDR3 length is 16 residues. Germline CDR1 and CDR2: SGHTA and FQGNSA. Unmatched junction bases numbered 5, after V lost 0 bases and J lost 5 bases. CDR3 bases: TGTGCCAGCAGCTTAGCGGGGACTAGAAGAACCGGGGAGCTGTTTTTT. Its translation is CASSLAGTRRTGELFF.

The chain joins TRBV6-1 to TRBJ2-7, with 12 bases that match TRBD1. CDR3 length: 15 residues. J gave up 5 bases and V 4 bases, and 6 bases lay outside the gene matches. Germline V gene data show CDR1 as MNHNS and CDR2 as SASEGT. CDR3 region: CASSGAGTGGDEQYF. Written as DNA, the CDR3 is TGTGCCAGCAGTGGAGCCGGGACAGGGGGCGACGAGCAGTACTTC.

The V gene is TRBV20-1, the J gene TRBJ1-5, with D unresolved. From germline, CDR1 is DFQATT and CDR2 SNEGSKA (reference sequence). This CDR3 is built from 8 residues. In DNA, the CDR3 is TGCCCTATTGAGCCCCAGCATTTT. Its protein is CPIEPQHF.

The J gene is TRBJ1-1, the V gene TRBV5-1; 9 bases are a match to TRBD1. The germline CDR1 and CDR2 sequences are SGHRS and YFSETQ. The CDR3 totals 15 residues. After removal of 4 bases from V and 7 bases from J, the junction contained 11 bases not matched to a gene. In DNA, the CDR3 is TGCGCCAGCAGCCCGGGAGGGACAGGGAGCCTTGAAGCTTTCTTT. It encodes CASSPGGTGSLEAFF.

This clone was counted a few times. The chain is built from TRBV7-9 and TRBJ1-5; D is unresolved. Germline V gene sequence: CDR1 SEHNR, CDR2 FQNEAQ (reference sequence). Trimming shortened V by 3 bases and J by 5 bases, and 5 bases separated the two germline ends. The length of the CDR3 is 12 residues. The CDR3 DNA follows: TGTGCCAGCAGCTTTCCCGATCAGCCCCAGCATTTT. Amino acid sequence: CASSFPDQPQHF.

V usage is TRBV9 and J usage is TRBJ2-1; a weak D match, TRBD2 (5 bases). V was clipped by 2 bases and J by 6 bases, with 9 bases between them. CDR1 is SGDLS and CDR2 is YYNGEE in the germline V gene. The CDR3 totals 13 residues. In DNA, the CDR3 is TGTGCCAGCAGCGTGGACTTGGGCAATGAGCAGTTCTTC. Translated, it gives CASSVDLGNEQFF. The variable domain in full, completed from reference TRBV9 and TRBJ2-1, reads DSGVTQTPKHLITATGQRVTLRCSPRSGDLSVYWYQQSLDQGLQFLIQYYNGEERAKGNILERFSAQQFPDLHSELNLSSLELGDSALYFCASSVDLGNEQFFGPGTRLTVL.

The chain carries TRBV6-5 and TRBJ1-6; D uncertain. The V gene's germline CDR1 is MNHEY and CDR2 SVGAGI. The CDR3 totals 12 residues. Trimming took 1 base from V and 10 from J, leaving 5 bases between them. The CDR3: CASSYWESPLHF. In nucleotides, the CDR3 is TGTGCCAGCAGTTACTGGGAATCACCCCTCCACTTT.

This sequence joins TRBV7-9 and TRBJ1-2; D is undetermined. CDR3 length: 13 residues. In germline, CDR1 is SEHNR, CDR2 FQNEAQ (reference sequence). The V end lost 2 bases, the J end lost 8 bases, and 12 bases lay between the germline ends. CDR3 loop: CASSLWIGWGYTF. In DNA form, the CDR3 reads TGTGCCAGCAGCTTATGGATCGGATGGGGCTACACCTTC.

In this sample, this clone turned up once. The gene calls are TRBV18 and TRBJ2-7; D is undetermined. Germline V gene data show CDR1 as KGHSH and CDR2 as LQKENI. Trimming stripped 0 bases from V and 0 bases from J, with 12 bases between. The CDR3 covers 16 residues. The CDR3 DNA is TGTGCCAGCTCACCACCCCCCGGGCAGAGCTCCTACGAGCAGTACTTC. Encoded protein: CASSPPPGQSSYEQYF.

The chain joins TRBV18 to TRBJ1-2, with D tentatively TRBD1 (5 bases). Germline CDR1 is KGHSH and CDR2 is LQKENI. V gave up 0 bases and J gave up 4 bases, with 6 bases separating them. The CDR3 length is 13 residues. The DNA of the CDR3 is TGTGCCAGCTCACCACCCCAGGGCTATGGCTACACCTTC. This codes for CASSPPQGYGYTF.